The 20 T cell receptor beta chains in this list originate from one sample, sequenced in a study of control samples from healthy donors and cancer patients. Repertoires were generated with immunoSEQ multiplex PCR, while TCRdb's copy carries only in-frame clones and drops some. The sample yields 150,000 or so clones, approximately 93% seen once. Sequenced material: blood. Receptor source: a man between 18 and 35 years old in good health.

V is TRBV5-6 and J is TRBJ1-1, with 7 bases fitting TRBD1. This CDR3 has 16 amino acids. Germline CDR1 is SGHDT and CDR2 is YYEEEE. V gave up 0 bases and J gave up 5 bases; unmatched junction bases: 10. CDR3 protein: CASSLGTGIGATEAFF. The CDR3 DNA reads TGTGCCAGCAGCTTGGGGACAGGCATCGGGGCGACTGAAGCTTTCTTT.

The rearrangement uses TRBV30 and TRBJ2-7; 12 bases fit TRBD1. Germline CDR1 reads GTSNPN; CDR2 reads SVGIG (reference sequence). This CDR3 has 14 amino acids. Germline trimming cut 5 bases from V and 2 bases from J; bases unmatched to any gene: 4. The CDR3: CAWAGTGGTYEQYF. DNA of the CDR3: TGTGCCTGGGCCGGGACAGGGGGCACCTACGAGCAGTACTTC.

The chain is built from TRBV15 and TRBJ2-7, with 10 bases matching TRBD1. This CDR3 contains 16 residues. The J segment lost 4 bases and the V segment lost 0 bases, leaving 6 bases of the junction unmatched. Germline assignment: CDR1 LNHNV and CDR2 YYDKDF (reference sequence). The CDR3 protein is CATSRDRRQGAYEQYF. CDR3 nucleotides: TGTGCCACCAGCAGAGATAGGCGACAGGGGGCGTACGAGCAGTACTTC.

The CDR3 is CASGPGVGNQPQHF. DNA of the CDR3: TGTGCCAGCGGACCGGGAGTCGGCAATCAGCCCCAGCATTTT. V usage is TRBV6-5 and J usage is TRBJ1-5, with no clear D. V was cut by 8 bases and J by 2 bases, with 13 bases left in between. Germline assignment: CDR1 MNHEY and CDR2 SVGAGI. The CDR3 totals 14 residues.

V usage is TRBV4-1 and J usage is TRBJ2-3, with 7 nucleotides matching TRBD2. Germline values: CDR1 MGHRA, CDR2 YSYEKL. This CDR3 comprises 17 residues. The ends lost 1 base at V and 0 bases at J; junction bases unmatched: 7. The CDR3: CASSQGVAGTSTDTQYF. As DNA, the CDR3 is TGCGCCAGCAGCCAAGGGGTAGCGGGTACTAGCACAGATACGCAGTATTTT.

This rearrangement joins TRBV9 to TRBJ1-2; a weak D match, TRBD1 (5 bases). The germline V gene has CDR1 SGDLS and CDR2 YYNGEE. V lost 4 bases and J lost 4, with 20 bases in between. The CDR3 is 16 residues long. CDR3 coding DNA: TGTGCCAGCAGCCTCCAATCGGGGGGGGGTAGCTATGGCTACACCTTC. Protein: CASSLQSGGGSYGYTF. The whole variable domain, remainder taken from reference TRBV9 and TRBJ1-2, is DSGVTQTPKHLITATGQRVTLRCSPRSGDLSVYWYQQSLDQGLQFLIQYYNGEERAKGNILERFSAQQFPDLHSELNLSSLELGDSALYFCASSLQSGGGSYGYTFGSGTRLTVV.

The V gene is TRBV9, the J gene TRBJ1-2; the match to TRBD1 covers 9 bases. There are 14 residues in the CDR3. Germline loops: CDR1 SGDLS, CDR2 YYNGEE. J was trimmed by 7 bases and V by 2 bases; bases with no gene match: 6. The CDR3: CASSVGQGSFGYTF. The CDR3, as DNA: TGTGCCAGCAGCGTCGGACAGGGGAGCTTTGGCTACACCTTC.

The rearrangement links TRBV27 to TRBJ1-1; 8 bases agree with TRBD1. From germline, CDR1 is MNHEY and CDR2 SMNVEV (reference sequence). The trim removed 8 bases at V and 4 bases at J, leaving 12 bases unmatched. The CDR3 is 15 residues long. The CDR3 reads CASYKLSTGVTEAFF. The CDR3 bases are TGTGCCAGCTACAAGCTATCGACAGGGGTCACTGAAGCTTTCTTT.

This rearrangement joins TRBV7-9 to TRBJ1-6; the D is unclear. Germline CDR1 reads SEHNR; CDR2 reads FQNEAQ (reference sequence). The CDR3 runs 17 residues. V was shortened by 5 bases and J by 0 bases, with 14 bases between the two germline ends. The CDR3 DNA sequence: TGTGCCAGCAGCCAAGACCAGACGAGCTCCTATAATTCACCCCTCCACTTT. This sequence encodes CASSQDQTSSYNSPLHF.

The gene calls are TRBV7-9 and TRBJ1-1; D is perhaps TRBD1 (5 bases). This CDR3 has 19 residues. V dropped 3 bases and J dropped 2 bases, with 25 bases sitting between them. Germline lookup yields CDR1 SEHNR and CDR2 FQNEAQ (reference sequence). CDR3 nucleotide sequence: TGTGCCAGCAGCTTCGGGGCAGGCGTCCAGGATAGGTTTAACACTGAAGCTTTCTTT. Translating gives CASSFGAGVQDRFNTEAFF.

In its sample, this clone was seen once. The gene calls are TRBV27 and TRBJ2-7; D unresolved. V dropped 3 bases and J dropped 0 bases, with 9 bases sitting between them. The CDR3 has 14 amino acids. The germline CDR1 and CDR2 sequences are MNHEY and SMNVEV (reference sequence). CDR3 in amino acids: CASSFGRSSYEQYF. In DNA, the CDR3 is TGTGCCAGCAGTTTTGGCAGGAGCTCCTACGAGCAGTACTTC.

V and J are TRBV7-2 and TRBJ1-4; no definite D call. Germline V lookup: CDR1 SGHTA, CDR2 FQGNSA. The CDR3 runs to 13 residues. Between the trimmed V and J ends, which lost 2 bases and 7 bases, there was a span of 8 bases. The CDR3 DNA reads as TGTGCCAGCAGCTTAACAGTTGGTGAAAAACTGTTTTTT. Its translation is CASSLTVGEKLFF.

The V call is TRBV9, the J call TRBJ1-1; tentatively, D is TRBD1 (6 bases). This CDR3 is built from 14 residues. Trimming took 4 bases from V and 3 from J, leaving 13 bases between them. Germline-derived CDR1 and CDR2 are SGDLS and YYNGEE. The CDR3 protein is CASSFGSGDTEAFF. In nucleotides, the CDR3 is TGTGCCAGCAGCTTCGGTTCAGGGGACACTGAAGCTTTCTTT.

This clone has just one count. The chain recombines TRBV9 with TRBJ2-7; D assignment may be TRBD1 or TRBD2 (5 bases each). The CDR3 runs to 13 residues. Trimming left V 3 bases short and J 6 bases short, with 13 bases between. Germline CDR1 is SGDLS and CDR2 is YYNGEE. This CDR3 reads CASSAGTASEQYF. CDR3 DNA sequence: TGTGCCAGCAGCGCCGGGACGGCCTCCGAGCAGTACTTC.

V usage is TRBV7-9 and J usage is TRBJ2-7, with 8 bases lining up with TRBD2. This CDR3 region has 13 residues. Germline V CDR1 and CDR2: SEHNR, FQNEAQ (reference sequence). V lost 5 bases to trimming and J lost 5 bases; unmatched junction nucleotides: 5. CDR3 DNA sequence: TGTGCCAGCAGCCCCCCGGGAGGGAACGAGCAGTACTTC. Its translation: CASSPPGGNEQYF.

The CDR3 nucleotides are TGTGCCCTCACAGGGCTCCCAGATACGCAGTATTTT. Translated: CALTGLPDTQYF. The gene calls are TRBV6-5 and TRBJ2-3; a weak D match, TRBD1 (6 bases). CDR1 MNHEY and CDR2 SVGAGI come from the germline V gene. The ends were cut back, 11 bases at V and 4 bases at J, with 13 bases in the middle. The CDR3 is 12 amino acids.

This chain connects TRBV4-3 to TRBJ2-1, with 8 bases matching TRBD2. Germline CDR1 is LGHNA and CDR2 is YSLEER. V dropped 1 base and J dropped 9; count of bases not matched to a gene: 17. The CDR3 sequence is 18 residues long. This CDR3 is CASSQVVIGGLGWGEQFF. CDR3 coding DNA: TGCGCCAGCAGCCAAGTGGTAATTGGGGGACTAGGCTGGGGTGAGCAGTTCTTC.

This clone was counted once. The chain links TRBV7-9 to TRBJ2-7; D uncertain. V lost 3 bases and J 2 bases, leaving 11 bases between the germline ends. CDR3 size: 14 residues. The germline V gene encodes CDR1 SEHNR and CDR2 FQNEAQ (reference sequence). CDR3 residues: CASSFLKNTYEQYF. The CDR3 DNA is TGTGCCAGCAGCTTTCTTAAAAACACCTACGAGCAGTACTTC. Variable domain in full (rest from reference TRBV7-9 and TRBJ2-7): DTGVSQNPRHKITKRGQNVTFRCDPISEHNRLYWYRQTLGQGPEFLTYFQNEAQLEKSRLLSDRFSAERPKGSFSTLEIQRTEQGDSAMYLCASSFLKNTYEQYFGPGTRLTVT.

The CDR3 reads CASSAEQGSDFEQFF. In DNA, the CDR3 is TGTGCCAGCAGCGCCGAACAGGGATCGGATTTTGAGCAGTTCTTC. V is TRBV9 and J is TRBJ2-1; maybe TRBD1 (6 bases). Germline V gives CDR1 SGDLS, CDR2 YYNGEE. Trimming stripped 3 bases from V and 9 bases from J, with 19 bases between. This CDR3 is 15 amino acids long. The entire variable domain, with the rest obtained from reference TRBV9 and TRBJ2-1, is as follows: DSGVTQTPKHLITATGQRVTLRCSPRSGDLSVYWYQQSLDQGLQFLIQYYNGEERAKGNILERFSAQQFPDLHSELNLSSLELGDSALYFCASSAEQGSDFEQFFGPGTRLTVL.

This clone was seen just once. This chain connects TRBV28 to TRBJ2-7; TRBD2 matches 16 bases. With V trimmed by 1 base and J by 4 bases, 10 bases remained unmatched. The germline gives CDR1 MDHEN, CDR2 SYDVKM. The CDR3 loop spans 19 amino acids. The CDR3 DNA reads TGTGCCAGCAGTTTATTAATTGGGACTAGCGGGAGGGTGGTTTACGAGCAGTACTTC. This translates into CASSLLIGTSGRVVYEQYF. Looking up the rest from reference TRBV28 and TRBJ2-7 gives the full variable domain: DVKVTQSSRYLVKRTGEKVFLECVQDMDHENMFWYRQDPGLGLRLIYFSYDVKMKEKGDIPEGYSVSREKKERFSLILESASTNQTSMYLCASSLLIGTSGRVVYEQYFGPGTRLTVT.